The 20 T cell receptor beta chains below were found in one sample sequenced in a study of OX40 agonist ivuxolimab in advanced cancers. The method was immunoSEQ multiplex PCR; TCRdb's version includes in-frame clones alone and lacks a portion of them. The sample has roughly 100,000 clones, 90% seen once. The source was CD4+ or CD8+ T cells sorted from blood, collected in a trial of the OX40 agonist ivuxolimab. Receptor source: an adult with an advanced solid tumor such as melanoma, head and neck, liver or kidney cancer.

The rearrangement joins TRBV11-1 to TRBJ2-7; possibly TRBD1 for D (6 bases). This CDR3 has 14 residues. V was pared by 3 bases and J by 3 bases, with 12 bases between. Germline CDR1 SGHAT, CDR2 FQDESV (reference sequence). CDR3: CASSFRDNRYEQYF. For the CDR3, the DNA is TGTGCCAGCAGCTTTAGGGACAACCGCTACGAGCAGTACTTC.

The J gene is TRBJ1-4, the V gene TRBV7-3; D unresolved. Germline CDR1 SGHTA, CDR2 FQGTGA. The CDR3 is 8 residues long. Trimming cost V 10 bases and J 14 bases, with 8 bases left between them. The CDR3 region has the DNA TGTGCCACCCCGGGGCTGTTTTTT. Protein: CATPGLFF.

The chain has TRBV7-2 and TRBJ1-5; TRBD1 agrees at 8 bases. This CDR3 is 14 amino acids long. CDR1 is SGHTA, CDR2 FQGNSA, per germline. Losses at the gene ends were 6 bases for V and 5 bases for J; bases not matched to a gene: 6. CDR3 in DNA: TGTGCCAGCAGTCCAGGGGGCGTCCATCAGCCCCAGCATTTT. Its translation is CASSPGGVHQPQHF.

The V call is TRBV18, the J call TRBJ2-7; 11 positions agree with TRBD2. Germline CDR1 KGHSH, CDR2 LQKENI. The CDR3 extends over 16 amino acids. The V segment lost 3 bases and the J segment 2 bases; nucleotides outside the gene matches: 6. The CDR3 here is CASSPQASGGPYEQYF. CDR3 in DNA: TGTGCCAGCTCACCCCAGGCTAGCGGGGGGCCCTACGAGCAGTACTTC.

This chain joins TRBV4-3 and TRBJ2-3; 12 nucleotides match TRBD2. The junction had 7 bases not matched to a gene; V was cut back by 2 bases and J by 4 bases. Germline CDR1 is LGHNA and CDR2 is YSLEER. The CDR3 contains 17 residues. DNA for the CDR3: TGCGCCAGCAGCCAACCCCTAGCGGGGGGGCCGTCAGATACGCAGTATTTT. Its protein product is CASSQPLAGGPSDTQYF.

The chain has TRBV7-2 and TRBJ1-1; a possible D gene is TRBD1 (5 bases). In germline, CDR1 is SGHTA, CDR2 FQGNSA. V was clipped by 3 bases and J by 5 bases, with 10 bases between them. CDR3 length: 13 amino acids. The CDR3 bases are TGTGCCAGCAGCTTCGGGGCGGATACTGAAGCTTTCTTT. Its protein is CASSFGADTEAFF.

This clone was seen once. The chain is built from TRBV19 and TRBJ2-5; TRBD1 aligns across 10 bases. Germline CDR1 and CDR2: LNHDA and SQIVND (reference sequence). Trimming removed 5 bases from V and 5 bases from J; junction bases left unmatched: 8. This CDR3 comprises 15 residues. The CDR3 DNA reads as TGTGCCAGTAGTCCCCAGACAGGGGGCGTGGAGACCCAGTACTTC. Translation: CASSPQTGGVETQYF.

This chain connects TRBV5-1 to TRBJ1-4; no definite D call. The germline gives CDR1 SGHRS, CDR2 YFSETQ. There are 14 residues in the CDR3. Trimming cost V 4 bases and J 1 base, with 8 bases left between them. CDR3 nucleotides: TGCGCCAGCAGCCCTACAGTAACTAATGAAAAACTGTTTTTT. It encodes CASSPTVTNEKLFF.

The chain is built from TRBV7-7 and TRBJ2-5, with 7 bases matching TRBD2. The V gene end was trimmed by 5 bases and the J gene end by 4 bases; junction bases not matched to a gene: 10. CDR3 size: 15 residues. Germline loops: CDR1 SSHAT, CDR2 FNYEAQ (reference sequence). CDR3 sequence reads: CASSPVGGRGETQYF. The CDR3 DNA reads as TGTGCCAGCAGCCCCGTTGGGGGGAGGGGAGAGACCCAGTACTTC.

The V call is TRBV5-4, the J call TRBJ2-5; TRBD2 aligns across 13 bases. Germline V gene data show CDR1 as SGHNT and CDR2 as YYREEE (reference sequence). CDR3 length: 15 amino acids. With 5 bases clipped from V and 8 bases from J, the junction kept 9 bases outside the gene matches. The CDR3 loop reads CASRERTSGRSTQYF. CDR3 nucleotide sequence: TGTGCCAGCAGGGAGCGGACTAGCGGGAGATCCACCCAGTACTTC.

CDR3 protein: CASRPLAGGHETQYF. In DNA, the CDR3 is TGTGCCAGCAGGCCACTAGCGGGGGGGCATGAGACCCAGTACTTC. The V gene is TRBV2, the J gene TRBJ2-5; 13 positions match TRBD2. Germline CDR1 and CDR2: SNHLY and FYNNEI. CDR3 length equals 15 residues. V dropped 6 bases and J dropped 5; count of bases not matched to a gene: 6. Filled out from reference TRBV2 and TRBJ2-5, the complete variable domain reads EPEVTQTPSHQVTQMGQEVILRCVPISNHLYFYWYRQILGQKVEFLVSFYNNEISEKSEIFDDQFSVERPDGSNFTLKIRSTKLEDSAMYFCASRPLAGGHETQYFGPGTRLLVL.

Here the CDR3 reads CASSLPGGGIGTEAFF. The CDR3 DNA follows: TGTGCCAGCAGTCTCCCTGGGGGGGGGATCGGCACTGAAGCTTTCTTT. This chain links TRBV25-1 with TRBJ1-1; weak D call: TRBD1 (5 bases). This CDR3 has 16 residues. The V and J ends lost 5 bases and 4 bases respectively, with 20 bases between them. Germline-derived CDR1 and CDR2 are MGHDK and SYGVNS. Based on the CDR3 plus reference TRBV25-1 and TRBJ1-1, the full variable domain is EADIYQTPRYLVIGTGKKITLECSQTMGHDKMYWYQQDPGMELHLIHYSYGVNSTEKGDLSSESTVSRIRTEHFPLTLESARPSHTSQYLCASSLPGGGIGTEAFFGQGTRLTVV.

The gene calls are TRBV5-4 and TRBJ2-5; 12 bases match TRBD2. CDR1 and CDR2 from the germline V gene are SGHNT and YYREEE (reference sequence). V was pared by 4 bases and J by 1 base, with 2 bases of the junction left unmatched. The CDR3 is made up of 15 amino acids. For the CDR3, the DNA is TGTGCCAGCAGCCCTAGCGGGGGGGCCCAAGAGACCCAGTACTTC. Amino acid sequence: CASSPSGGAQETQYF.

The rearrangement joins TRBV10-3 to TRBJ2-1; no definite D call. Per germline, CDR1 ENHRY and CDR2 SYGVKD. The CDR3 runs 16 residues. V was shortened by 0 bases and J by 0 bases, with 9 bases between the two germline ends. The CDR3, as DNA: TGTGCCATCAGTGAGTCGATACGGAGCTCCTACAATGAGCAGTTCTTC. This encodes CAISESIRSSYNEQFF.

V usage is TRBV27 and J usage is TRBJ2-1; TRBD2 matches at 10 bases. The CDR3 runs 17 residues. Germline V CDR1 and CDR2: MNHEY, SMNVEV (reference sequence). J lost 7 bases, V lost 0 bases, and 9 bases had no gene match. In DNA form, the CDR3 reads TGTGCCAGCAGTTTATCGAGGGCTAGCGGGGGATCAAATGAGCAGTTCTTC. Encoded protein: CASSLSRASGGSNEQFF.

The V call is TRBV6-5, the J call TRBJ1-3; D is possibly TRBD1 (5 bases). CDR3 length equals 16 residues. CDR1 and CDR2 (germline): MNHEY, SVGAGI. The V gene lost 2 bases and the J gene lost 0 bases, with 11 bases spanning the gap. DNA for the CDR3: TGTGCCAGCAGTTACGCTGGGGGGGTCTCTGGAAACACCATATATTTT. Its protein product is CASSYAGGVSGNTIYF.

V is TRBV5-1 and J is TRBJ1-2, with D perhaps TRBD1 (6 bases). Per germline, CDR1 SGHRS and CDR2 YFSETQ. The CDR3 loop spans 12 amino acids. The ends were cut back, 6 bases at V and 4 bases at J, with 10 bases in the middle. For the CDR3, the DNA is TGCGCCAGCAAGGACAGCTCCTATGGCTACACCTTC. Protein sequence: CASKDSSYGYTF.

The chain carries TRBV5-1 and TRBJ2-1, with 10 positions matching TRBD2. The CDR3 totals 16 residues. Trimming took 0 bases from V and 0 from J; bases not matched to a gene: 0. Germline CDR1 is SGHRS and CDR2 is YFSETQ. CDR3 DNA: TGCGCCAGCAGCTTGGCTAGCGGGAGCTCCTACAATGAGCAGTTCTTC. This sequence encodes CASSLASGSSYNEQFF.

The chain links TRBV21-1 to TRBJ1-5. TRBV21-1 is flagged as a pseudogene. CDR3 length: 15 amino acids. The CDR3 bases are TGTGCCACCTCTCCCCGGGGAGGAGGTAATCAGCCCCAGCATTTT. This encodes CATSPRGGGNQPQHF.

The V gene is TRBV10-2, the J gene TRBJ2-1, with 7 nucleotides matching TRBD1. CDR1 and CDR2 from the germline V gene are WSHSY and SAAADI. After removal of 6 bases from V and 6 bases from J, the junction contained 2 bases not matched to a gene. This CDR3 has 12 residues. The CDR3 sequence is CASRRQGNEQFF. The CDR3 region has the DNA TGCGCCAGCAGAAGACAGGGCAATGAGCAGTTCTTC.